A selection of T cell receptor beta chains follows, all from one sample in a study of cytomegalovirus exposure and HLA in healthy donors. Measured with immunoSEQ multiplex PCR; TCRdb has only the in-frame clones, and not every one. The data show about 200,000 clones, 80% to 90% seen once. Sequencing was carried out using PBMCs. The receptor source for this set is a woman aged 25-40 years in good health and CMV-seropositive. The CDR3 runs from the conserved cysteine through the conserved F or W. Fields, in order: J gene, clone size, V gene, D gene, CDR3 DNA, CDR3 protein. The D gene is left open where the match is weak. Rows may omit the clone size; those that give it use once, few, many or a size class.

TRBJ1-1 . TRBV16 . TGTGCCAGCAGCCACGCACACGGGGGGCTGGCTTTCTTT CASSHAHGGLAFF
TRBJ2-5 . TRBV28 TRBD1 TGTGCCAGCAGGACAGGGGGAGAGACCCAGTACTTC CASRTGGETQYF
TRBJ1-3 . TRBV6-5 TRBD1 TGTGCCAGCAGTTACTCGAGGACAGGGTTCGGAAACACCATATATTTT CASSYSRTGFGNTIYF
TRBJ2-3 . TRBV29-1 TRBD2 TGCAGCGTTGATACTAGCGGTAGCACAGATACGCAGTATTTT CSVDTSGSTDTQYF
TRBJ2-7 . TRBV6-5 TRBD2 TGTGCCAGCAGTTACATTAGCGGGTTGACCTACGAGCAGTACTTC CASSYISGLTYEQYF
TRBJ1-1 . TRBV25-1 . TGTGCCAGCAGCCCCGGTCCCACTGAAGCTTTCTTT CASSPGPTEAFF
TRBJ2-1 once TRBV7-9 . TGTGCCAGCAGCCGGACCAGGGGATCGGAAAATGAGCAGTTCTTC CASSRTRGSENEQFF
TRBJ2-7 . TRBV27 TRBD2 TGTGCCAGCAGTTTCGGGACTAACTCCTACGAGCAGTACTTC CASSFGTNSYEQYF
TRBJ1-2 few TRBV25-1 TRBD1 TGTGCCACCACCGGGACAGGGAACTATGGCTACACCTTC CATTGTGNYGYTF
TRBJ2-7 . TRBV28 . TGTGCCAGCAGCGGGACTCTTCCCCACGAGCAGTACTTC CASSGTLPHEQYF
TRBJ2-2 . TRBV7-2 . TGTGCCAGCAGGTTCTCCGGGGGACGGGGGGAGCTGTTTTTT CASRFSGGRGELFF
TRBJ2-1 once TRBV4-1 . TGCGCCAGCAGCCCCCAAGAGGCCACTTCTCAGTTCTTC CASSPQEATSQFF
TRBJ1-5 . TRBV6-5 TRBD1 TGTGCCAGCAGTGCTACCCGGGACAGGGATCAGCCCCAGCATTTT CASSATRDRDQPQHF
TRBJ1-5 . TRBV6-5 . TGTGCCAGCAGTAGAAGCAGGGATAGCAATCAGCCCCAGCATTTT CASSRSRDSNQPQHF
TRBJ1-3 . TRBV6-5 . TGTGCCAGCAGTTACTCGAGGGGAAACACCATATATTTT CASSYSRGNTIYF
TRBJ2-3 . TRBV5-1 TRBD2 TGCGCCAGCAGCTTGCACTCACTAGCGGGAGAGGGGTCAGATACGCAGTATTTT CASSLHSLAGEGSDTQYF
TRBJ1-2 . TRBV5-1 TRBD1 TGCGCCAGCAGCCCTCCGGGACAGAACTATGGCTACACCTTC CASSPPGQNYGYTF
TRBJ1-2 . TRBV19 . TGTGCCATAGGGGGTTACTATGGCTACACCTTC CAIGGYYGYTF
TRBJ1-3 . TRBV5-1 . TGCGCCAGCAGCCAACCACAGGGCTCTGGAAACACCATATATTTT CASSQPQGSGNTIYF
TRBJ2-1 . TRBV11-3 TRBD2 TGTGCCAGCAGCCCCCAGACTAGCCAGAACAATGAGCAGTTCTTC CASSPQTSQNNEQFF
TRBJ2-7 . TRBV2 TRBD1 TGTGCCAGCAGACCCTGGGCAGGGGGCCACGAGCAGTACTTC CASRPWAGGHEQYF
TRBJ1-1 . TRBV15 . TGTGCCACCAGCAGAAGAATCACAGGGAGTGTTGTGACTGAAGCTTTCTTT CATSRRITGSVVTEAFF
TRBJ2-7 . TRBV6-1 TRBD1 TGTGCCAGCAGTCCCAAGGACAGGGTGGCAGACGAGCAGTACTTC CASSPKDRVADEQYF
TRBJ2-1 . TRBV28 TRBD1 TGTGCCAGCAGTACCATAGGGACAGGGGGCTATGAGCAGTTCTTC CASSTIGTGGYEQFF
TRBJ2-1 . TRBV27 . TGTGCCAGCAGTTATACGGGGAGCTCCTACAATGAGCAGTTCTTC CASSYTGSSYNEQFF
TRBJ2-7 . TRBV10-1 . TGCGCCAGCAGTGTGGCCAAACGGGGCTACGAGCAGTACTTC CASSVAKRGYEQYF
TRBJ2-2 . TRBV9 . TGTGCCAGCAGCGCGGGGAGGGGGGAGCTGTTTTTT CASSAGRGELFF
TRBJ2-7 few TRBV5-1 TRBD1 TGCGCCAGCAGCTTGGAAGGGGGCTTTTACGAGCAGTACTTC CASSLEGGFYEQYF
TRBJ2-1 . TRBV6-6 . TGTGCCAGCATCCTAGACGCCTACAATGAGCAGTTCTTC CASILDAYNEQFF
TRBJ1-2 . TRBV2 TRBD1 TGTGCCAGCATTAGGGACAGGGATGTCTATGGCTACACCTTC CASIRDRDVYGYTF
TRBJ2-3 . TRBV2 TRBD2 TGTGCCAGCAAGCGGGGAGGTAACACAGATACGCAGTATTTT CASKRGGNTDTQYF
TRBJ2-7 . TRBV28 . TGTGCCCTTCGACAACTCGGCTCCTACGAGCAGTACTTC CALRQLGSYEQYF
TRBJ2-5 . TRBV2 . TGTGCCAGCAGTGAAGGGGCCGAAGAGACCCAGTACTTC CASSEGAEETQYF